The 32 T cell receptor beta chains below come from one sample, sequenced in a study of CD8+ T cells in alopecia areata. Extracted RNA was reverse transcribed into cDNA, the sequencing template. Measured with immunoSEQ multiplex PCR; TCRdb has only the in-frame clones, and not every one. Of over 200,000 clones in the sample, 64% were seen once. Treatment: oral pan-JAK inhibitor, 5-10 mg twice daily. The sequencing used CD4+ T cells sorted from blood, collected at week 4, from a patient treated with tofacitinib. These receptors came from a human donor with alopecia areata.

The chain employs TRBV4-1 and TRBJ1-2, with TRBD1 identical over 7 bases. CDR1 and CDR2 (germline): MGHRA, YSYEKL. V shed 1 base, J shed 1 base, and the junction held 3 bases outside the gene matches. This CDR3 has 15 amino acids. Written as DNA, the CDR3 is TGCGCCAGCAGCCAAGGGGGACAGCGTAACTATGGCTACACCTTC. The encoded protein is CASSQGGQRNYGYTF.

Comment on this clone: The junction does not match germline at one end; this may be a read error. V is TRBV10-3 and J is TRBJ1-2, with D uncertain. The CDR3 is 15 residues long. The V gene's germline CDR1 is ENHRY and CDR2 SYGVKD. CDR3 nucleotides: TGTGCCAGCAGTTCCTCTTCCCCTTGGGACTATGGCTACACCTTC. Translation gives CASSSSSPWDYGYTF.

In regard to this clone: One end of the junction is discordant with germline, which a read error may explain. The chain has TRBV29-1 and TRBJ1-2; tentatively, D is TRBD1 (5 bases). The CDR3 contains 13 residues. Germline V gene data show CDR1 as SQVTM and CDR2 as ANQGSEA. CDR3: CSGERDPSYGYTF. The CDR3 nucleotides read TGCAGCGGTGAACGGGACCCCTCCTATGGCTACACCTTC.

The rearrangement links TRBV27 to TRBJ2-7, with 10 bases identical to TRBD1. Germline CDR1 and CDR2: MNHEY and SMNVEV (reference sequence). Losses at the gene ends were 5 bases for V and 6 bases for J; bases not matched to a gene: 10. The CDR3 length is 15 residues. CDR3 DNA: TGTGCCAGCAGTCCGTCTCCCGGGACAGGGGTCGAGCAGTACTTC. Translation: CASSPSPGTGVEQYF.

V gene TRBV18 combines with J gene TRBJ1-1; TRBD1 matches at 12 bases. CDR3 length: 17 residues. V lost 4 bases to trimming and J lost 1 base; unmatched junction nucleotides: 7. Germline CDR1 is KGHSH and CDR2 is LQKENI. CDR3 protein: CASSRGTGGPRNTEAFF. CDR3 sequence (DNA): TGTGCCAGCTCACGGGGGACAGGGGGCCCGCGGAACACTGAAGCTTTCTTT.

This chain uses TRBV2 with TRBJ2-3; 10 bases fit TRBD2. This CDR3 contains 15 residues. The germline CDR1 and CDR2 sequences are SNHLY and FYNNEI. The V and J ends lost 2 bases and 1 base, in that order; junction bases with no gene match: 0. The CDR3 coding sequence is TGTGCCAGCAGTGAACTAGCGGGGGGCACAGATACGCAGTATTTT. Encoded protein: CASSELAGGTDTQYF.

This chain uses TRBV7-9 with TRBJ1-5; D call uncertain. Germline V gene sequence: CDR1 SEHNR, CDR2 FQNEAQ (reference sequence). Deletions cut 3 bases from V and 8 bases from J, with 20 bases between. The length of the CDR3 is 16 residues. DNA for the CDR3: TGTGCCAGCAGCTTTCGACAAGGGAGGTCGGTAGAGCCCCAGCATTTT. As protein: CASSFRQGRSVEPQHF. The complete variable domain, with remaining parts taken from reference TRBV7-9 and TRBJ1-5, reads DTGVSQNPRHKITKRGQNVTFRCDPISEHNRLYWYRQTLGQGPEFLTYFQNEAQLEKSRLLSDRFSAERPKGSFSTLEIQRTEQGDSAMYLCASSFRQGRSVEPQHFGDGTRLSIL.

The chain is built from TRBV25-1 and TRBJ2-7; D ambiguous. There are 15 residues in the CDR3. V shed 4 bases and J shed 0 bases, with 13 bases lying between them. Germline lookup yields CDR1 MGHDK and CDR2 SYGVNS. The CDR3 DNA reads TGTGCCAGCAGTGGTGGCGCTGAGCGCTCCTACGAGCAGTACTTC. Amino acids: CASSGGAERSYEQYF.

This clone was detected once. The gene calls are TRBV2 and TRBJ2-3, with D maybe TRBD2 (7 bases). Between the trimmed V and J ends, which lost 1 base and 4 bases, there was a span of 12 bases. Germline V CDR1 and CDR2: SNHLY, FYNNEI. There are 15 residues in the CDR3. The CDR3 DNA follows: TGTGCCAGCAGTGAAGAGGGGGGGGCTGCAGATACGCAGTATTTT. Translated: CASSEEGGAADTQYF.

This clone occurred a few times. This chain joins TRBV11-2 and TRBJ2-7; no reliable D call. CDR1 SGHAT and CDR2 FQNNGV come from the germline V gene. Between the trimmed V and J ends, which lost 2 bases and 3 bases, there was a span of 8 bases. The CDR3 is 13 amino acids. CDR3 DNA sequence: TGTGCCAGCAGCTTACCCTACAGCTACGAGCAGTACTTC. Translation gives CASSLPYSYEQYF.

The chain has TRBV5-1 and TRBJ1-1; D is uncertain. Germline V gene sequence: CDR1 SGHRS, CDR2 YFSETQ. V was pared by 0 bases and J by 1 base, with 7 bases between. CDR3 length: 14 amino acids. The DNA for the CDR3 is TGCGCCAGCAGCTTGGAACGGCAGAACACTGAAGCTTTCTTT. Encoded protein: CASSLERQNTEAFF. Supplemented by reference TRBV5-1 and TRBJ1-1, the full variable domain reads KAGVTQTPRYLIKTRGQQVTLSCSPISGHRSVSWYQQTPGQGLQFLFEYFSETQRNKGNFPGRFSGRQFSNSRSEMNVSTLELGDSALYLCASSLERQNTEAFFGQGTRLTVV.

The CDR3 bases are TGTGCCTGGAGGGGGAACGCGGGCATTCAGTACTTC. This translates into CAWRGNAGIQYF. The genes are TRBV30 and TRBJ2-4; D may be TRBD2 (5 bases). Germline loops: CDR1 GTSNPN, CDR2 SVGIG (reference sequence). V lost 3 bases and J lost 9, with 12 bases in between. The CDR3 runs to 12 residues.

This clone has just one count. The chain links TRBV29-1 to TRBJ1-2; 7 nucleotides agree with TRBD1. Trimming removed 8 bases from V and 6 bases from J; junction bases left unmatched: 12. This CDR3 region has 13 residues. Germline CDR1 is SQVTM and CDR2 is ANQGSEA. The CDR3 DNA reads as TGCAGCATCGACAGGGAATCCCTCCATGGCTACACCTTC. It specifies CSIDRESLHGYTF.

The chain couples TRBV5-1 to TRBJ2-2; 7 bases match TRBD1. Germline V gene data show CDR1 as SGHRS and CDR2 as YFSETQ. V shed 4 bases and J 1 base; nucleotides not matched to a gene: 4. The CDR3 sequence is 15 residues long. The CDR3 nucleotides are TGCGCCAGCAGCCCTGGGACAGTGAACACCGGGGAGCTGTTTTTT. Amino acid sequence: CASSPGTVNTGELFF.

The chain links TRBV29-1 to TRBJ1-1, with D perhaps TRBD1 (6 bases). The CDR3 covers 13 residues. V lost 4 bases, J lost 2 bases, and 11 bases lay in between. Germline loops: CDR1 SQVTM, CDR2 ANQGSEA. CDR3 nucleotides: TGCAGCGTTGCGACAGGAAAAAACACTGAAGCTTTCTTT. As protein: CSVATGKNTEAFF. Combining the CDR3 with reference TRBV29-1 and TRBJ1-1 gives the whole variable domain SAVISQKPSRDICQRGTSLTIQCQVDSQVTMMFWYRQQPGQSLTLIATANQGSEATYESGFVIDKFPISRPNLTFSTLTVSNMSPEDSSIYLCSVATGKNTEAFFGQGTRLTVV.

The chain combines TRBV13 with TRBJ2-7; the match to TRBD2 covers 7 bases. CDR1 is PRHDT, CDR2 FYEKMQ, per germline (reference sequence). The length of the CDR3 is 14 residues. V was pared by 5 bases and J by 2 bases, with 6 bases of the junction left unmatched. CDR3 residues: CASSPREGTYEQYF. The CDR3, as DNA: TGTGCCAGCAGCCCAAGGGAGGGAACCTACGAGCAGTACTTC. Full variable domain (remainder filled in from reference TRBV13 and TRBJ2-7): AAGVIQSPRHLIKEKRETATLKCYPIPRHDTVYWYQQGPGQDPQFLISFYEKMQSDKGSIPDRFSAQQFSDYHSELNMSSLELGDSALYFCASSPREGTYEQYFGPGTRLTVT.

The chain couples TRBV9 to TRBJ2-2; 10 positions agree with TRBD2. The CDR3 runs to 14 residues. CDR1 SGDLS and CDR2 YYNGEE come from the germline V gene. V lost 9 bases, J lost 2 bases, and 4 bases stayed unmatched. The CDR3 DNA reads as TGTGCCACCCAGCGGGGGGGCAACACCGGGGAGCTGTTTTTT. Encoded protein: CATQRGGNTGELFF.

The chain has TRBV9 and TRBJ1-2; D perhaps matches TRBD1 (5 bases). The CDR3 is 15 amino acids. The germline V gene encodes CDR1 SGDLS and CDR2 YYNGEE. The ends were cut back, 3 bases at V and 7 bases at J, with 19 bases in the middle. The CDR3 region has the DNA TGTGCCAGCAGCGGAGTTCGGGACGTTGTAGGTGGCTACACCTTC. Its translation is CASSGVRDVVGGYTF.

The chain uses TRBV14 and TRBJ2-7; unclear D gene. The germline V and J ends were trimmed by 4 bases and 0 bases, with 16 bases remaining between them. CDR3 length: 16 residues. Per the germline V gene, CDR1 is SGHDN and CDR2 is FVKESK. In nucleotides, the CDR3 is TGTGCCAGCAGCCCATTTTCAGGTACCCCCTCCTACGAGCAGTACTTC. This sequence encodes CASSPFSGTPSYEQYF.

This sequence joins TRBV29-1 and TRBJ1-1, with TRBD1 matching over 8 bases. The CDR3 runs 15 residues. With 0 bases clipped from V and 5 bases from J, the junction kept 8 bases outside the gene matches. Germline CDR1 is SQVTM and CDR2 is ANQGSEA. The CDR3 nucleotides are TGCAGCGTTGAAGATTGGCAGGGGGCCAGGACTGAAGCTTTCTTT. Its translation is CSVEDWQGARTEAFF.

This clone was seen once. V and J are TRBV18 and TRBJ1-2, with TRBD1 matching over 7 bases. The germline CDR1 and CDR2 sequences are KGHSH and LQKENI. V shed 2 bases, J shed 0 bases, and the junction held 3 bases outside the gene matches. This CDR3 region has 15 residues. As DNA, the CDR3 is TGTGCCAGCTCACCAGGGACAGCTGCTAACTATGGCTACACCTTC. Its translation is CASSPGTAANYGYTF.

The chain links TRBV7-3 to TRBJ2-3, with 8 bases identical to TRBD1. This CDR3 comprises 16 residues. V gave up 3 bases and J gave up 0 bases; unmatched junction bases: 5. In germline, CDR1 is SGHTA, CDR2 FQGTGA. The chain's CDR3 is CASSLQGARSTDTQYF. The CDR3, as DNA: TGTGCCAGCAGCTTGCAGGGGGCGCGGAGCACAGATACGCAGTATTTT.

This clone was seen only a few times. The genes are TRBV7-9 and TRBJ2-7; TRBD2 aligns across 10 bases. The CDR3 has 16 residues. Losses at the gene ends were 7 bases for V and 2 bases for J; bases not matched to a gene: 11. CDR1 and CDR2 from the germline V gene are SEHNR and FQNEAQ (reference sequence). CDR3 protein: CASMGDLAGAAYEQYF. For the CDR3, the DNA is TGTGCCAGCATGGGGGACCTAGCGGGGGCCGCCTACGAGCAGTACTTC.

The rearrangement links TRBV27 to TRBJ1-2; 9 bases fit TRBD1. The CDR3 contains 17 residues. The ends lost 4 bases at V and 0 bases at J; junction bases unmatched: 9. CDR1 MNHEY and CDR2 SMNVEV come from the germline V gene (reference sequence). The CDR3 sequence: CASSSYRGPKANYGYTF. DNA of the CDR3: TGTGCCAGCAGTTCCTACAGGGGGCCTAAAGCTAACTATGGCTACACCTTC.

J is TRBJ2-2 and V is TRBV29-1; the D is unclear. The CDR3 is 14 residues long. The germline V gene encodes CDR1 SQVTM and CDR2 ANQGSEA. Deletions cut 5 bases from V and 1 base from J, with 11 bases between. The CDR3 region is CSVRAIVNTGELFF. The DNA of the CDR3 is TGCAGCGTTAGGGCTATAGTGAACACCGGGGAGCTGTTTTTT.

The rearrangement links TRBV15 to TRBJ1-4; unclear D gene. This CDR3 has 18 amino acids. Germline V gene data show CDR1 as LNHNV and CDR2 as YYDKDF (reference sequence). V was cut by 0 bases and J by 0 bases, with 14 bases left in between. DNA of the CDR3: TGTGCCACCAGCAGAGATCGGAGTCGGTACGCAACTAATGAAAAACTGTTTTTT. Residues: CATSRDRSRYATNEKLFF.

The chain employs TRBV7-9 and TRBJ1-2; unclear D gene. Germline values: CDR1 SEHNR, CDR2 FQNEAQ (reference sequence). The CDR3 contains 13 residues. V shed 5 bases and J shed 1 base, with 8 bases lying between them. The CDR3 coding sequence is TGTGCCAGCAGCCCTGGGGTTAACTATGGCTACACCTTC. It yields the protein CASSPGVNYGYTF.

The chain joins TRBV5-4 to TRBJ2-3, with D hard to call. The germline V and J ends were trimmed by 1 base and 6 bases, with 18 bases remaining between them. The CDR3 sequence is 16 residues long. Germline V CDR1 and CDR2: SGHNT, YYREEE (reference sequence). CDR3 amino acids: CASSLSAGGLGDTQYF. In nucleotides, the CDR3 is TGTGCCAGCAGCTTGTCGGCAGGCGGTCTCGGGGATACGCAGTATTTT.

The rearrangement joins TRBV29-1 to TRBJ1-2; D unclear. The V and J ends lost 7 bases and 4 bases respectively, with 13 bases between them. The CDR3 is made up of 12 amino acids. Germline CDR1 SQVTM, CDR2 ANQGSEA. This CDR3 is CSGVLVSYGYTF. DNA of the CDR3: TGCAGCGGCGTTTTGGTTAGCTATGGCTACACCTTC.

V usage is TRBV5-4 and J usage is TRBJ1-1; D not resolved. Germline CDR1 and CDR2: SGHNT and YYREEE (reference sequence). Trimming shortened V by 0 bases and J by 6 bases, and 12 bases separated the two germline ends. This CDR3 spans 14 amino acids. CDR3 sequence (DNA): TGTGCCAGCAGCTTGGCGACACGGGTGGCTGAAGCTTTCTTT. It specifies CASSLATRVAEAFF.

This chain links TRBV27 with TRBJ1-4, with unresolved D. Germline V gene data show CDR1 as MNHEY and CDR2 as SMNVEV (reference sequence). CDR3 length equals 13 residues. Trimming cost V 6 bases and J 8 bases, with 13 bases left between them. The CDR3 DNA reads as TGTGCCAGCAGCCTAATGGAAAGGGAAAAACTGTTTTTT. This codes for CASSLMEREKLFF.

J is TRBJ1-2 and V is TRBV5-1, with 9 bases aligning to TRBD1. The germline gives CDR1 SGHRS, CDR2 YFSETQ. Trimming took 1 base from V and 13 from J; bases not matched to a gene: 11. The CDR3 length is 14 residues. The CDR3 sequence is CASSLRRDREAVTF. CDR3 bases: TGCGCCAGCAGCTTGCGGCGGGACAGGGAGGCTGTCACCTTC. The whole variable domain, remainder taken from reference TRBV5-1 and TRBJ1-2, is KAGVTQTPRYLIKTRGQQVTLSCSPISGHRSVSWYQQTPGQGLQFLFEYFSETQRNKGNFPGRFSGRQFSNSRSEMNVSTLELGDSALYLCASSLRRDREAVTFGSGTRLTVV.